This record concerns one TCR beta chain sequence. Its antigen is still unknown. TCRdb reprocessed the 5' RACE reads, with one entry per CDR3 protein and no DNA. The sample yields under 200,000 distinct CDR3 sequences, of which the top ten take up under 20%. The record originates from a study of T cells expressing NK-cell markers. Study observations and caveats: Among CD8+ T cells from 5 to 7 donors, dominant NKG2C+ clonotypes accounted for about 1.0-7.0%. The CD3+CD56-NKG2C+ fraction of a handful of donors was likewise dominated by these clonotypes.

Specimen: blood T cells: a sorted CD56 or NKG2C T cell subset, CD4+ or CD8+ T cells, or bulk PBMC T cells (not recorded which). This sequence was found in a woman between 18 and 70 years old in good health.

CDR3 protein: CASSPLPGLNTNTGELFF. The chain joins TRBV7-3 to TRBJ2-2; TCRdb picks TRBD2, but there is no DNA to check that call. CDR1 and CDR2 from the germline V gene are SGHTA and FQGTGA. The CDR3 has 18 amino acids.